This T cell receptor (beta chain) was profiled in a study of blood T cell repertoires in COVID-19. TCRdb keeps only in-frame clones here, not all; method: immunoSEQ multiplex PCR. Among around 180,000 clones listed, around 90% were seen once. The sample holds a few counts of this clone. The CDR3 consists of 17 residues. V was pared by 3 bases and J by 0 bases, with 16 bases between. Germline assignment: CDR1 SGDLS and CDR2 YYNGEE. The specimen sequenced was peripheral blood. The TCR sequence derives from a man aged 55 to 70 with acute or convalescent COVID-19. This chain connects TRBV9 to TRBJ2-1; D perhaps matches TRBD2 (6 bases). CDR3 sequence: CASSALGGLISYNEQFF. The CDR3 bases are TGTGCCAGCAGCGCGCTTGGCGGACTAATCTCCTACAATGAGCAGTTCTTC.